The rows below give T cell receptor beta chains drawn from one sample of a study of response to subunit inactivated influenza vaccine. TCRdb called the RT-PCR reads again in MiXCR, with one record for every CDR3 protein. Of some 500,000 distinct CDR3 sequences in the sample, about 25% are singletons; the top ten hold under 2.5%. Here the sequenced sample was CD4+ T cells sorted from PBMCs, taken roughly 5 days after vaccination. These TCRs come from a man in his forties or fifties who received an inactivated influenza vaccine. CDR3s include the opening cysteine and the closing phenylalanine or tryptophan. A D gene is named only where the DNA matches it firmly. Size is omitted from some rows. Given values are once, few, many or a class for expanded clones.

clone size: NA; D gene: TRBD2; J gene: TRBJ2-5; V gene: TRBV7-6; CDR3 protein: CASSPSTSAVQETQYF; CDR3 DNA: TGTGCCAGCAGCCCCTCGACTAGCGCGGTGCAAGAGACCCAGTACTTC
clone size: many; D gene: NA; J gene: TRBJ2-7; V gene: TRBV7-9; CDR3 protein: CASSEGQLSYEQYF; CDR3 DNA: TGTGCCAGCAGTGAAGGACAGCTATCCTACGAGCAGTACTTC
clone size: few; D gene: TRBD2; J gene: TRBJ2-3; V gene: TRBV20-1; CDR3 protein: CSATVAGGPADTQYF; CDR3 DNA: TGCAGTGCTACTGTAGCGGGGGGGCCGGCAGATACGCAGTATTTT
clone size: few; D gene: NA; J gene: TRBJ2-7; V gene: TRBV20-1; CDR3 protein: CSARDPVTGLSEEQYF; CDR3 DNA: TGCAGTGCTAGAGATCCGGTAACAGGCTTATCCGAGGAGCAGTACTTC
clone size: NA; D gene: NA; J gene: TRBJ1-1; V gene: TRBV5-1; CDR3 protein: CATRTQENTEAFF; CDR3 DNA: TGCGCCACCCGGACACAAGAGAACACTGAAGCTTTCTTT
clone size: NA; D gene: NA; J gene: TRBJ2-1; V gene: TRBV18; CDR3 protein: CASSPMTGNGIYNEQFF; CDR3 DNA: TGTGCCAGCTCACCCATGACAGGTAATGGGATCTACAATGAGCAGTTCTTC
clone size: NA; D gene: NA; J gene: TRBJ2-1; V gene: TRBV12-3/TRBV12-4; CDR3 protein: CASSFTGNIPGEQFF; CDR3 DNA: TGTGCCAGCAGTTTCACGGGGAATATTCCGGGTGAGCAGTTCTTC
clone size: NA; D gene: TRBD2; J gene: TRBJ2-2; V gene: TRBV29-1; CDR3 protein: CSVQGLAGGKNTGELFF; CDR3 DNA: TGCAGCGTTCAGGGTCTAGCGGGAGGAAAGAACACCGGGGAGCTGTTTTTT
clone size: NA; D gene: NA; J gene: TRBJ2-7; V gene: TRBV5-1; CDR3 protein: CASSLGPQGYEQYF; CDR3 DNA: TGCGCCAGCAGCTTGGGCCCACAGGGTTACGAGCAGTACTTC
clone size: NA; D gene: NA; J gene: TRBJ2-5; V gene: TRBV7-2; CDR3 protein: CASSLDRKQETQYF; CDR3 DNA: TGTGCCAGCAGCTTAGACCGGAAGCAAGAGACCCAGTACTTC
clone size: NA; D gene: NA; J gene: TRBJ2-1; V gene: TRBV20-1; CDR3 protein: CSARAGVPSYNEQFF; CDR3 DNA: TGCAGTGCTAGAGCGGGGGTCCCCTCCTACAATGAGCAGTTCTTC
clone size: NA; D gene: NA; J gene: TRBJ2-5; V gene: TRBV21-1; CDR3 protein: CASSKDSSGRGETQYF; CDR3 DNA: TGTGCCAGCAGCAAAGATTCTAGCGGGAGGGGGGAGACCCAGTACTTC
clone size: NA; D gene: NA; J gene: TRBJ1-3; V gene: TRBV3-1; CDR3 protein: CASSPDHSGNTIYF; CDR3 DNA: TGTGCCAGCAGTCCGGACCACTCTGGAAACACCATATATTTT
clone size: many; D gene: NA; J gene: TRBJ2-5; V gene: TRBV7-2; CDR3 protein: CASSLAHGAAETQYF; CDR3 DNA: TGTGCCAGCAGCTTAGCCCACGGTGCAGCCGAGACCCAGTACTTC